A single sample gave rise to the 17 T cell receptor beta chains below, sequenced in a study of tumor and adjacent non-tumor tissue in lung cancer. RNA was extracted from bulk tissue without any cell sorting. A modified ARM-PCR protocol with three rounds of nested PCR amplified TCRbeta. MiXCR, applied by TCRdb to the multiplex PCR reads, yields one record per CDR3 protein. The sample has about 93,000 distinct CDR3 sequences, about 66% seen once; the top ten hold about a sixth. Input material: lung tumor tissue. These TCRs come from a man aged 55-75 years with non-small cell lung cancer.

About this clonotype itself: This may be a read error: a much more frequent sequence differs by one nucleotide. CDR3 in DNA: TGCGGTGCTGATTCCGGGACTAGCGGCAGCACAGATACGCAGTATTTT. Encoded protein: CGADSGTSGSTDTQYF. This chain joins TRBV20-1 and TRBJ2-3, with 11 positions matching TRBD2. Germline lookup yields CDR1 DFQATT and CDR2 SNEGSKA (reference sequence). The CDR3 sequence is 16 residues long.

The chain has TRBV28 and TRBJ1-5; 7 bases align to TRBD1. Germline V gives CDR1 MDHEN, CDR2 SYDVKM. The V and J ends lost 5 bases and 3 bases, in that order; junction bases with no gene match: 10. The CDR3 is 16 residues long. The CDR3 region has the DNA TGTGCCAGCAGTGTTTTCAGGGGGAGGGACAATCAGCCCCAGCATTTT. Residues: CASSVFRGRDNQPQHF.

Concerning this clonotype: One end of the junction fails to match germline, which may point to a read error. The chain has TRBV6-5 and TRBJ2-7, with TRBD1 matching 8 bases. The CDR3 loop spans 14 amino acids. The germline CDR1 and CDR2 sequences are MNHEY and SVGAGI. The CDR3 nucleotides are TGTGCCGGCAGTTGGTGGACAGGGAGGAGCGAGCAGTACTTC. Residues: CAGSWWTGRSEQYF.

As concerns this clonotype: Here the CDR3 omits its conserved ending phenylalanine or tryptophan, so a read error is the likely source. No DNA is shown, since the ends of the CDR3 on it are uncertain; the CDR3 is the one TCRdb lists. The chain has TRBV6-1 and TRBJ2-5. The CDR3 is 13 residues long, counting both termini. Germline V CDR1 and CDR2: MNHNS, SASEGT. CDR3: CASSEDWGETQYI.

To note about this clonotype: A read error may produce the germline difference seen at one junction end. The rearrangement joins TRBV11-2 to TRBJ1-1; perhaps TRBD1 as D (5 bases). CDR3 length: 16 residues. Germline V gives CDR1 SGHAT, CDR2 FQNNGV. The CDR3 spells CDSSLVQGFVNIEAFF. The DNA for the CDR3 is TGTGACAGCAGCTTGGTTCAGGGATTCGTCAACATTGAAGCTTTCTTT.

Regarding this clonotype: Just one base apart from a much larger clone, this may be a read error. This chain uses TRBV20-1 with TRBJ1-2; 7 nucleotides agree with TRBD1. The CDR3 sequence is 14 residues long. Germline values: CDR1 DFQATT, CDR2 SNEGSKA (reference sequence). The CDR3 DNA sequence: TGCAGTGCGCCGGGACAGACCTCTAACTATCGCTACACCTTC. It yields the protein CSAPGQTSNYRYTF.

On this clonotype: Relative to the germline gene, one junction end is altered; a read error may explain this. The rearrangement uses TRBV10-3 and TRBJ2-1, with a possible D match to TRBD1 (6 bases). Germline CDR1 reads ENHRY; CDR2 reads SYGVKD. The CDR3 has 14 residues. DNA of the CDR3: TGTGCCATCAGAGCCGGACAGACTATCAATGAGCGGTTCTTC. Protein: CAIRAGQTINERFF.

The rearrangement joins TRBV6-2 or TRBV6-3 to TRBJ2-7, with D tentatively TRBD1 or TRBD2 (5 bases each). The CDR3 runs 16 residues. In germline, CDR1 is MNHEY, CDR2 SVGEGT. The germline V and J ends were trimmed by 5 bases and 4 bases, with 21 bases remaining between them. The CDR3 DNA follows: TGTGCCAGCAGTCACCGGGGCCAAGGGGCCTTATACGAGCAGTACTTC. The encoded protein is CASSHRGQGALYEQYF.

A word on this clonotype: Germline and junction disagree at one end, which may indicate a read error. This rearrangement joins TRBV11-3 to TRBJ2-1; the D is unclear. This CDR3 has 15 amino acids. Per germline, CDR1 SGHNT and CDR2 YENEEA. Here the CDR3 DNA reads TGTGCCAACAGCTTACGAGCGACCCCCTACAATGAGCAGTTCTTC. Translated, it gives CANSLRATPYNEQFF.

To note about this clonotype: One end of the junction is discordant with germline, which a read error may explain. The chain combines TRBV20-1 with TRBJ1-5; D remains ambiguous. The CDR3 loop spans 12 amino acids. CDR1 is DFQATT and CDR2 is SNEGSKA in the germline V gene (reference sequence). CDR3 coding DNA: TGCAGTACTAGAGATCGATACCAGCCCCAGCATTTT. It translates to CSTRDRYQPQHF.

As regards this clonotype: A read error may account for a junction end that differs from germline. For the CDR3, the DNA is TGCGCCAGCAGCCAAGATCTAGGGGTGGGAAATGGGCAGCTCTTC. Amino acid sequence: CASSQDLGVGNGQLF. The chain has TRBV4-3 and TRBJ2-1; D possibly corresponds to TRBD1 (5 bases). The CDR3 length is 15 residues. CDR1 is LGHNA and CDR2 is YSLEER in the germline V gene.

Worth noting for this clonotype: A read error is likely, as this CDR3 ends without the conserved phenylalanine or tryptophan. No DNA is shown, since the ends of the CDR3 on it are uncertain; the CDR3 is the one TCRdb lists. The gene calls are TRBV6-5 and TRBJ1-1. The CDR3 totals 15 residues, both ends included. Germline assignment: CDR1 MNHEY and CDR2 SVGAGI. CDR3 loop: CASRYRAQSQGRAFI.

A remark on this clonotype: Germline and junction disagree at one end, which may indicate a read error. The V call is TRBV11-3, the J call TRBJ2-1; D is possibly TRBD2 (6 bases). Per germline, CDR1 SGHNT and CDR2 YENEEA. The CDR3 totals 15 residues. In DNA, the CDR3 is TGTGCCAACAGCCTTGGACTAACGGGAGCAGATGAGCAGTTCTTC. Its translation is CANSLGLTGADEQFF.

The chain employs TRBV20-1 and TRBJ1-5; no reliable D call. CDR3 length: 13 amino acids. V gave up 5 bases and J gave up 0 bases, with 8 bases separating them. Germline loops: CDR1 DFQATT, CDR2 SNEGSKA (reference sequence). CDR3 sequence: CSAGDTSNQPQHF. DNA for the CDR3: TGCAGTGCTGGCGACACTAGCAATCAGCCCCAGCATTTT.

The V and J genes are TRBV20-1 and TRBJ2-3, with 8 bases lining up with TRBD2. The germline CDR1 and CDR2 sequences are DFQATT and SNEGSKA (reference sequence). The length of the CDR3 is 15 residues. CDR3 protein: CIVSLGGADTDTQYF. The CDR3 DNA is TGCATTGTCTCTCTCGGGGGGGCCGACACAGATACGCAGTATTTT.

Details on this clonotype: This CDR3 is missing its conserved last phenylalanine or tryptophan, likely due to a read error. The chain couples TRBV29-1 to TRBJ2-1, with 11 bases matching TRBD2. The CDR3 loop spans 14 amino acids. With V trimmed by 7 bases and J by 2 bases, 4 bases remained unmatched. Germline values: CDR1 SQVTM, CDR2 ANQGSEA. CDR3 DNA sequence: TGCAGCGCCGGACTAGCGGGTCCCTACAATGAGCAGTTCATC. Protein: CSAGLAGPYNEQFI.

J is TRBJ2-5 and V is TRBV6-5; unclear D gene. V shed 9 bases and J shed 1 base, with 15 bases lying between them. Germline V CDR1 and CDR2: MNHEY, SVGAGI. CDR3 length: 14 amino acids. Written as DNA, the CDR3 is TGTGCCAGAGGTTACGAGAGAGGCCAAGAGACCCAGTACTTC. It specifies CARGYERGQETQYF.